The T cell receptor beta chain under discussion was sequenced for a study of cytomegalovirus exposure and HLA in healthy donors. CDR1 is SSHAT, CDR2 FNYEAQ, per germline (reference sequence). The CDR3 extends over 15 amino acids. Amplification used 60 Vbeta primers and 13 Jbeta primers. TCRdb's table, derived via immunoSEQ multiplex PCR, lists solely in-frame clones and lacks some. The table records 100,000 or so clones, over 75% of them present only once. The study's findings and limits: Some highly shared sequence variants likely arose as a pipeline artifact. It was shown in a later analysis that HLA-associated TCR beta chains were more clonally expanded than other, equally common chains.

Of note for this clone: Its antigen is not known. One junction end does not reproduce the germline sequence, and a read error may be involved.

This sequence was found in a man under 40 in good health and CMV-seropositive. The material sequenced was PBMCs. J is TRBJ2-2 and V is TRBV7-7; 10 nucleotides line up with TRBD1. The CDR3 DNA follows: TGTGCTAGCAGCCCGACCGGACAGGGGGCCGGGGAGCTGTTTTTT. It is translated as CASSPTGQGAGELFF.